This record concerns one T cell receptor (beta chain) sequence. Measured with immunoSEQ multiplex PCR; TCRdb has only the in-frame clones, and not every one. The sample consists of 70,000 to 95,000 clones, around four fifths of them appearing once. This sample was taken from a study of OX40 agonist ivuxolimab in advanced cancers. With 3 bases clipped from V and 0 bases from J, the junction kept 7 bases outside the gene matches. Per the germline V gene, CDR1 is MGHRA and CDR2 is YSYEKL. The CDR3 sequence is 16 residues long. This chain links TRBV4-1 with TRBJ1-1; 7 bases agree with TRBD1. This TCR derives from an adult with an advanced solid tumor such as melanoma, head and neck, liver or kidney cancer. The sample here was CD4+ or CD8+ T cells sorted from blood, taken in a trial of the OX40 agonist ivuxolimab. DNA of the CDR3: TGCGCCAGCAGCCATCCCTACAGGGGAATGAACACTGAAGCTTTCTTT. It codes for CASSHPYRGMNTEAFF.